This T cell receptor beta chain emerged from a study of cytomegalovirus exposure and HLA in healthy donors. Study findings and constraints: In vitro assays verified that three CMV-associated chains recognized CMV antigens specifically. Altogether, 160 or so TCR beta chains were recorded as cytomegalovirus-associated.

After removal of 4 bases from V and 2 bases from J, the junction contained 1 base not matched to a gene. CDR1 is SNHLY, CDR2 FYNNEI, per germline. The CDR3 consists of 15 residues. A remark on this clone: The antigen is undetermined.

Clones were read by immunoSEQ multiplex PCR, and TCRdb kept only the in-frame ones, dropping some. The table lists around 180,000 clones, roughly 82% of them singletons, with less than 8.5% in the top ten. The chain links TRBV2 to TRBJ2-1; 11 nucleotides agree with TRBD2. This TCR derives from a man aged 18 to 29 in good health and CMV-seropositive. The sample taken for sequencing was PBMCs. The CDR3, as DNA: TGTGCCAGCAGTGTACTAGCGGGAGCCTACAATGAGCAGTTCTTC. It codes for CASSVLAGAYNEQFF.